What follows are 3 T cell receptor beta chains derived from one specimen sequenced in a study of blood T cells in healthy people across ages. Sample-barcoded 5' priming and a J-beta primer mix drove a second PCR of about 6 to 11 cycles. TCRdb redid the calling of the 5' RACE reads with MiXCR, one entry per CDR3 protein. The repertoire holds hundreds of thousands of distinct CDR3 sequences, roughly 41% seen once, with about 32% in the top ten. The source material was blood. All receptors derive from an elderly man in good health.

A few counts support this clonotype. This chain uses TRBV27 with TRBJ2-7; TRBD1 is a possible D gene (5 bases). CDR3 length: 15 residues. V lost 8 bases to trimming and J lost 7 bases, with 24 bases between them. Germline V CDR1 and CDR2: MNHEY, SMNVEV (reference sequence). The DNA of the CDR3 is TGTGCCAGCTCTTTGGATCGATTAGGGGTCAATGAGCAGTACTTC. Translation: CASSLDRLGVNEQYF.

A word on this clonotype: A much more abundant neighbour one base away suggests this may be a read error. This chain links TRBV4-3 with TRBJ2-5; no clear D. The germline CDR1 and CDR2 sequences are LGHNA and YSLEER. The CDR3 loop spans 14 amino acids. Written as DNA, the CDR3 is TGCGCCAACAGCCAATCCCCTGTTGGGGAGACCCAGTACTTC. Its protein product is CANSQSPVGETQYF.

The J gene is TRBJ2-2, the V gene TRBV9; 7 bases match TRBD2. Trimming took 0 bases from V and 0 from J; bases not matched to a gene: 5. CDR1 and CDR2 from the germline V gene are SGDLS and YYNGEE. The CDR3 consists of 17 residues. CDR3 loop: CASSVAESGTNTGELFF. The CDR3 DNA follows: TGTGCCAGCAGCGTAGCTGAGAGCGGGACGAACACCGGGGAGCTGTTTTTT. Supplemented by reference TRBV9 and TRBJ2-2, the full variable domain reads DSGVTQTPKHLITATGQRVTLRCSPRSGDLSVYWYQQSLDQGLQFLIQYYNGEERAKGNILERFSAQQFPDLHSELNLSSLELGDSALYFCASSVAESGTNTGELFFGEGSRLTVL.